The 15 T cell receptor beta chains presented below share a single source sample, sequenced in a study of T cells in Graves' hyperthyroidism and ophthalmopathy. Amplified regions were TCR beta CDR3 sequences from RNA transcripts. The TCR CDR3 was amplified in a first-round RT-PCR using the HTBI primer set. One entry per CDR3 protein results from TCRdb running MiXCR on the multiplex PCR reads. In the table there are 500,000 to 550,000 distinct CDR3 sequences, 15% to 20% of which are singletons. Material for sequencing was blood. The receptors were gathered from a middle-aged man with Graves' ophthalmopathy.

The V gene is TRBV20-1, the J gene TRBJ2-7, with 7 bases matching TRBD2. J gave up 2 bases and V 8 bases, and 18 bases lay outside the gene matches. The CDR3 is 16 residues long. CDR1 is DFQATT and CDR2 is SNEGSKA in the germline V gene (reference sequence). CDR3 sequence: CSTTSGKAERTYEQYF. CDR3 coding DNA: TGCAGTACTACCAGCGGGAAGGCCGAGAGGACCTACGAGCAGTACTTC.

This clonotype was detected many times. The chain has TRBV28 and TRBJ2-7; TRBD2 aligns across 12 bases. Germline trimming cut 5 bases from V and 5 bases from J; bases unmatched to any gene: 10. The germline V gene encodes CDR1 MDHEN and CDR2 SYDVKM. The CDR3 spans 16 residues. CDR3 DNA sequence: TGTGCCAGCAGTCCCTGGACTAGCGGGACAGGACACGAGCAGTACTTC. Translated, it gives CASSPWTSGTGHEQYF.

This clonotype occurred many times. The rearrangement joins TRBV3-1 to TRBJ2-5; weak D call: TRBD1 (6 bases). Trimming took off 1 base at V and 5 bases at J, with 11 bases between the two ends. This CDR3 is 14 amino acids long. Germline V lookup: CDR1 LGHDT, CDR2 YNNKEL (reference sequence). CDR3 sequence reads: CASSQGTVGETQYF. CDR3 DNA: TGTGCCAGCAGCCAAGGGACAGTCGGGGAGACCCAGTACTTC.

This clonotype was seen a few times. The chain carries TRBV7-8 and TRBJ2-1, with TRBD2 matching 12 bases. V lost 5 bases, J lost 7 bases, and 6 bases stayed unmatched. CDR1 is SGHVS, CDR2 FQNEAQ, per germline. CDR3 length: 15 residues. The CDR3 coding sequence is TGTGCCAGCAGCCCACCTAGCGGGAGGGATAATGAGCAGTTCTTC. It translates to CASSPPSGRDNEQFF.

This clonotype came up many times. The V and J genes are TRBV30 and TRBJ2-7; possibly TRBD2 for D (6 bases). Per germline, CDR1 GTSNPN and CDR2 SVGIG (reference sequence). V was shortened by 5 bases and J by 7 bases, with 18 bases between the two germline ends. The CDR3 is made up of 13 amino acids. The CDR3 DNA follows: TGTGCCTGGTCGAGCGGGCCCGCGATTGAGCAGTACTTC. Protein: CAWSSGPAIEQYF.

This clonotype has just a few counts. This is likely a read error, given that the CDR3 carries no conserved phenylalanine or tryptophan at its end. The V and J genes are TRBV6-2 or TRBV6-3 and TRBJ1-1; perhaps TRBD1 as D (5 bases). The V gene lost 0 bases and the J gene lost 4 bases, with 9 bases spanning the gap. The germline CDR1 and CDR2 sequences are MNHEY and SVGEGT. The CDR3 is 14 residues long. The CDR3 DNA is TGTGCCAGCAGTTACTCCATGGGGGGCACTGAAGCTTTCCTT. This codes for CASSYSMGGTEAFL.

Only one count was recorded for this clonotype. The V gene is TRBV2, the J gene TRBJ2-4; 9 bases align to TRBD1. Germline-derived CDR1 and CDR2 are SNHLY and FYNNEI. With 6 bases clipped from V and 7 bases from J, the junction kept 10 bases outside the gene matches. The CDR3 is 15 amino acids. The CDR3 here is CASSPPGTGSNIQYF. The CDR3 region has the DNA TGTGCCAGCAGCCCCCCCGGGACAGGGTCCAACATTCAGTACTTC.

This clonotype was seen many times. The rearrangement joins TRBV9 to TRBJ1-1; D gene ambiguous. V lost 0 bases, J lost 0 bases, and 3 bases lay in between. Germline assignment: CDR1 SGDLS and CDR2 YYNGEE. This CDR3 has 13 residues. The CDR3 is CASSVEVNTEAFF. CDR3 nucleotide sequence: TGTGCCAGCAGCGTAGAGGTGAACACTGAAGCTTTCTTT.

Many counts were recorded for this clonotype. The chain has TRBV28 and TRBJ2-4; D ambiguous. Germline CDR1 and CDR2: MDHEN and SYDVKM. This CDR3 has 15 residues. V gave up 6 bases and J gave up 0 bases, with 12 bases separating them. CDR3 residues: CASRSSGLAKNIQYF. The DNA for the CDR3 is TGTGCCAGCAGGTCATCCGGGCTAGCCAAAAACATTCAGTACTTC. The full variable domain, its missing parts supplied by reference TRBV28 and TRBJ2-4, is DVKVTQSSRYLVKRTGEKVFLECVQDMDHENMFWYRQDPGLGLRLIYFSYDVKMKEKGDIPEGYSVSREKKERFSLILESASTNQTSMYLCASRSSGLAKNIQYFGAGTRLSVL.

This clonotype has a count of ten or more. V and J are TRBV5-1 and TRBJ2-2; a weak D match, TRBD2 (7 bases). Germline V CDR1 and CDR2: SGHRS, YFSETQ. The CDR3 extends over 16 amino acids. V lost 0 bases and J lost 5, with 14 bases in between. CDR3 in amino acids: CASSLVLRGATGELFF. CDR3 coding DNA: TGCGCCAGCAGCTTGGTTCTTCGGGGGGCGACCGGGGAGCTGTTTTTT. Supplemented by reference TRBV5-1 and TRBJ2-2, the full variable domain reads KAGVTQTPRYLIKTRGQQVTLSCSPISGHRSVSWYQQTPGQGLQFLFEYFSETQRNKGNFPGRFSGRQFSNSRSEMNVSTLELGDSALYLCASSLVLRGATGELFFGEGSRLTVL.

This chain links TRBV20-1 with TRBJ1-6; D is ambiguous. The CDR3 contains 13 residues. Per the germline V gene, CDR1 is DFQATT and CDR2 is SNEGSKA (reference sequence). V was clipped by 6 bases and J by 14 bases, with 20 bases between them. CDR3 nucleotide sequence: TGCAGTGCCCCCCCTCAATCTTCGGGGTCCCTCCACTTT. Its translation is CSAPPQSSGSLHF.

The chain uses TRBV7-3 and TRBJ2-1; tentative D call: TRBD1 (7 bases). Per germline, CDR1 SGHTA and CDR2 FQGTGA. The CDR3 runs to 13 residues. V lost 4 bases and J lost 8, with 12 bases in between. CDR3 loop: CASSSPRGDEQFF. The CDR3 nucleotides are TGTGCCAGCAGCTCCCCCAGGGGGGATGAGCAGTTCTTC.

The rearrangement joins TRBV2 to TRBJ2-1; TRBD2 agrees at 13 bases. CDR1 and CDR2 from the germline V gene are SNHLY and FYNNEI. With V trimmed by 4 bases and J by 0 bases, 15 bases remained unmatched. The CDR3 spans 21 residues. The CDR3 loop is CASSAFRLAGGKSSSYNEQFF. Written as DNA, the CDR3 is TGTGCCAGCAGTGCCTTTAGACTAGCGGGGGGCAAAAGCAGCTCCTACAATGAGCAGTTCTTC.

This clonotype was seen repeatedly, ten times or more. This chain links TRBV5-1 with TRBJ1-1; perhaps TRBD1 as D (5 bases). In germline, CDR1 is SGHRS, CDR2 YFSETQ. The CDR3 consists of 14 residues. V gave up 4 bases and J gave up 4 bases, with 14 bases separating them. DNA for the CDR3: TGCGCCAGCAGCCCCCAGGGTTGGGCCACTGAAGCTTTCTTT. Protein: CASSPQGWATEAFF.

This clonotype was seen many times. The chain is built from TRBV5-1 and TRBJ1-2; D not resolved. Trimming took off 4 bases at V and 4 bases at J, with 14 bases between the two ends. The CDR3 has 14 residues. Germline V gene sequence: CDR1 SGHRS, CDR2 YFSETQ. For the CDR3, the DNA is TGCGCCAGCAGCATCAGCCCAGATTCCTATGGCTACACCTTC. This translates into CASSISPDSYGYTF.